This T cell receptor beta chain originates from a study of T cells in Graves' hyperthyroidism and ophthalmopathy (dated by TCRdb to the late 2010s). For the wider study: TCR V-J signatures able to tell the groups apart were searched for in a discovery cohort of approximately 95 patients, of whom about 40 had Graves' ophthalmopathy and around 57 had stable Graves' hyperthyroidism. The 100 discovery patients were randomly split 7:3 into training and test sets. An independent validation cohort of about 19 hyperthyroidism patients and about 16 patients who later progressed to ophthalmopathy tested prospective prediction of ophthalmopathy. In addition, the study compared T-cell repertoires in thyroid tissue and in blood from several Graves' hyperthyroidism patients. After sampling, hyperthyroidism patients received methimazole starting at 30 mg daily, and ophthalmopathy patients received high-dose intravenous methylprednisolone. TCR Vbeta CDR3 sequencing of 130 to 150 peripheral blood samples (over 40 ophthalmopathy, approximately 80 hyperthyroidism and roughly 17 progressor patients) is reported in the paper. The full study reports these points: In validation, progression to ophthalmopathy was predicted by the model with 70.59% sensitivity and under 85% specificity, a median of around 6.5 months before onset. Most expanded thyroid clonotypes (frequency above 0.001) were also detected in blood, suggesting blood repertoires may reflect thyroid immune responses. Sample size was not statistically predetermined, and investigators were not blinded to group allocation. A model built on a 13 V-J signature distinguished ophthalmopathy from stable hyperthyroidism, reaching about 88% sensitivity and about 81% specificity in cross-validation and 80%/75% in testing.

CDR1 and CDR2 are read off the germline V gene as SGHVS and FNYEAQ. Spanning cysteine to phenylalanine, the CDR3 consists of 15 amino acids. This entry keeps only the CDR3 DNA: 45 bases, framed from base 1. V and J lose 3 bases and 0 bases, and a span of 6 bases separates them. This clonotype was seen once. Its antigen is still unknown. Base qualities are not recorded, but no much larger clone differs from it by a single base. Just one read gives weak support. The TCR beta CDR3 regions were amplified from RNA transcripts. The first round of RT-PCR for the TCR CDR3 was performed with the HTBI primer set and the Qiagen OneStep RT-PCR kit. Libraries were constructed in a second round of multiplex PCR, after which size selection and purification were performed. Libraries were sequenced paired-end with 100 bp reads on an Illumina HiSeq2000. In the original analysis: SOAPnuke was used to process the raw data, with reads discarded if the reads contained adapters or uncalled bases, had a mean Phred below 15, or lacked an exact constant-primer or identifier match. High-quality paired reads were merged using COPE v1.2.5, and each unique nucleotide sequence was defined as a clonotype. MiTCR v1.1 was used to align the clonotypes against IMGT TRBV, TRBD and TRBJ reference segments. Only V-J combinations with frequency above 0.0001, covering about 99% of repertoires, were analysed. The TCS score was defined as F50 (clonal expansion) divided by E x V (chaos), with BLOSUM62-based TCRdist calculated between CDR3 peptides within each V-J. Welch's t-statistics and random forest reduced just over 500 V-J features to under 15, which were used in a naive Bayes classifier (R e1071). Thyroid-blood repertoire similarity was quantified with the Morisita-Horn index. Starting from the raw public reads, TCRdb applied fastp trimming at Q25, assembled clones with MiXCR and retained in-frame beta chains. One record per CDR3 amino acid sequence lists the most common genes and DNA. These V and J calls rely on TCRdb rather than the paper's analysis. The sample data list 450,000 to 700,000 distinct CDR3 sequences, and roughly 50% of these were observed just once. The leading ten clones occupy around 19% of the sample.

Patients with uncontrolled infections, other autoimmune diseases, pregnancy or lactation were excluded. Diagnoses relied on clinical symptoms, serum thyroxine and TRAb, thyroid ultrasound and orbital computed tomography. Total RNA was extracted using Trizol reagent, and RNA quality was assessed on an Agilent 2100 Bioanalyzer. The sequence came from an adult woman with Graves' disease, either hyperthyroidism or ophthalmopathy (not recorded which). Sequencing input: peripheral blood or thyroid tissue (not recorded which). Recombination joined TRBV7-6 with TRBJ2-6; no D gene can be assigned with confidence. The DNA sequence reads TGTGCCAGCAGCTTTCCGTTCTCTGGGGCCAACGTCCTGACTTTC. Its translation reads: CASSFPFSGANVLTF.